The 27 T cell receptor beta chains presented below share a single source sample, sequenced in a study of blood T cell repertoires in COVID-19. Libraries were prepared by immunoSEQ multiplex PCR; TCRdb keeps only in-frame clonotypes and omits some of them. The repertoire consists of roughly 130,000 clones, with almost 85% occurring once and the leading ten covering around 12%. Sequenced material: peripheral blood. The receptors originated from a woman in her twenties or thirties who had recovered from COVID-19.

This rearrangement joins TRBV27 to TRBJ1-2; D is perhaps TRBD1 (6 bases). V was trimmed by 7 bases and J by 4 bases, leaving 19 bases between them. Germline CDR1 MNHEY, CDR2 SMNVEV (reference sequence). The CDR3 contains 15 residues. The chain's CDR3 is CASTRLGGLSYGYTF. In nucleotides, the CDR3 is TGTGCCAGCACTCGATTGGGGGGGCTAAGCTATGGCTACACCTTC.

The CDR3 sequence is CASSPQGGNQPQHF. The DNA of the CDR3 is TGTGCCAGCTCACCACAGGGAGGGAATCAGCCCCAGCATTTT. The chain joins TRBV18 to TRBJ1-5; unclear D gene. V lost 1 base and J 4 bases, leaving 8 bases between the germline ends. The germline CDR1 and CDR2 sequences are KGHSH and LQKENI. This CDR3 has 14 residues.

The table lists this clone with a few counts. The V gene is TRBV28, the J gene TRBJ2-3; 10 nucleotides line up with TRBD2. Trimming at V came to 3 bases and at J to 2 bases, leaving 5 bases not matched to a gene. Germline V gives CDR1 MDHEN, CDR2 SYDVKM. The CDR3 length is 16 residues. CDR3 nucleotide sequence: TGTGCCAGCAGTTTCCGTAGCGGGAGGTTCACAGATACGCAGTATTTT. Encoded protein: CASSFRSGRFTDTQYF.

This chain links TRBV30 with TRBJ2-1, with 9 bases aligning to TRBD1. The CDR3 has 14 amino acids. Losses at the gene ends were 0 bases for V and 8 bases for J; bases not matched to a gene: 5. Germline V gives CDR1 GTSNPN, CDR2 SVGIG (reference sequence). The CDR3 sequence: CAWSVGQGLDEQFF. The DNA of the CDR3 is TGTGCCTGGAGTGTAGGACAGGGGCTCGATGAGCAGTTCTTC.

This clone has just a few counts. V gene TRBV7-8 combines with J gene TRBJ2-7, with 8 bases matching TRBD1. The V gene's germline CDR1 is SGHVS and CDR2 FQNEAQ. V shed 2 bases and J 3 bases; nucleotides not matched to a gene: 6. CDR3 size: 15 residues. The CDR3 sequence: CASSLWSGTGYEQYF. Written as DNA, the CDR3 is TGTGCCAGCAGCTTATGGTCGGGGACAGGCTACGAGCAGTACTTC.

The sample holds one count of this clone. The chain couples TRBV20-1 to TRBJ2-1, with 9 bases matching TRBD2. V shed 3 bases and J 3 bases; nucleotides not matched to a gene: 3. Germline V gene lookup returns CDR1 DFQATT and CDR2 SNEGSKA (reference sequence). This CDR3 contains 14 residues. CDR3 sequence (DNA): TGCAGTGCTAGTAAAGCGGGGGGCTACAATGAGCAGTTCTTC. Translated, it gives CSASKAGGYNEQFF.

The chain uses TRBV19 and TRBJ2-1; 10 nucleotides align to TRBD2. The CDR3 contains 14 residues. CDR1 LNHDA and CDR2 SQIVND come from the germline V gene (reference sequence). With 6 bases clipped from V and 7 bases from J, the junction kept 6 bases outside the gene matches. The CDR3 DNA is TGTGCCAGTAGGCCGAGCGGGAGGGGGAATGAGCAGTTCTTC. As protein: CASRPSGRGNEQFF.

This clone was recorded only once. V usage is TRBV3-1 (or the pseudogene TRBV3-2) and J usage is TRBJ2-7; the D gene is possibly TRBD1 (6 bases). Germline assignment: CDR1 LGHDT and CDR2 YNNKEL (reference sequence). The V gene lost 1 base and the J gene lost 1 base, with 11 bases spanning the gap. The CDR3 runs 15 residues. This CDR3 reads CASSQALDRSYEQYF. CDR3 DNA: TGTGCCAGCAGCCAAGCCTTGGACAGATCCTACGAGCAGTACTTC.

CDR3 DNA: TGTGCCATCAGACGGGAAAGTGGTCAGCCCCAGCATTTT. Encoded protein: CAIRRESGQPQHF. The rearrangement uses TRBV10-3 and TRBJ1-5; unclear D gene. Trimming cost V 6 bases and J 6 bases, with 12 bases left between them. Germline V gene sequence: CDR1 ENHRY, CDR2 SYGVKD. The CDR3 is 13 amino acids.

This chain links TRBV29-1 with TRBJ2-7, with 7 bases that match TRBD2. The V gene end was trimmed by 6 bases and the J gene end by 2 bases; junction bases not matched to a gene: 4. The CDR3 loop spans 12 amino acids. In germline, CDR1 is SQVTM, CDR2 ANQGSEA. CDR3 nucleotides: TGCAGCGTGGGGACTACCACCTACGAGCAGTACTTC. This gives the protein CSVGTTTYEQYF.

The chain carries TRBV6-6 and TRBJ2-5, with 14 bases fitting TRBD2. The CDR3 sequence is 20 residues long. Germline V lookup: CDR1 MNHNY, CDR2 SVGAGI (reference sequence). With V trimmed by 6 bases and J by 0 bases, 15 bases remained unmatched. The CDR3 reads CASSSVPGLAGAPYQETQYF. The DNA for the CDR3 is TGTGCCAGCAGCTCCGTCCCGGGACTAGCGGGGGCCCCGTACCAAGAGACCCAGTACTTC.

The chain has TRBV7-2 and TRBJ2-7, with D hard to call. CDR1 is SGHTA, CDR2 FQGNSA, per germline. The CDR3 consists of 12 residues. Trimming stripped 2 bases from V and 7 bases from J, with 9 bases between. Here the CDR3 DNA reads TGTGCCAGCAGCTTAAACATGCGGGAGCAGTACTTC. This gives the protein CASSLNMREQYF.

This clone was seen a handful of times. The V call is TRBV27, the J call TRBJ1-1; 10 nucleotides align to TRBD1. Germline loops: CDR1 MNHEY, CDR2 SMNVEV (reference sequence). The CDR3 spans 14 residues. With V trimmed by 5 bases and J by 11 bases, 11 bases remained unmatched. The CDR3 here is CASSQPGQGLGAFF. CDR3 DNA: TGTGCCAGCAGTCAACCGGGACAGGGGTTAGGCGCTTTCTTT.

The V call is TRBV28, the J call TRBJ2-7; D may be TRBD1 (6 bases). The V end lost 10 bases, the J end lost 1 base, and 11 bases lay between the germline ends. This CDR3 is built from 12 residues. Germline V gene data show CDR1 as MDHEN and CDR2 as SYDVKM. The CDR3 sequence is CATKTGSYEQYF. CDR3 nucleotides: TGTGCCACCAAGACAGGATCCTACGAGCAGTACTTC.

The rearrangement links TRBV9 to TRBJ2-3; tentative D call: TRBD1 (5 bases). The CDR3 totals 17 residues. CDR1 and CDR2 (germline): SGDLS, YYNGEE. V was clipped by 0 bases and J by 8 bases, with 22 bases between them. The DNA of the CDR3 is TGTGCCAGCAGCGTAGAGGGTGTAGGGGCATTTTCAGGTACGCAGTATTTT. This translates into CASSVEGVGAFSGTQYF.

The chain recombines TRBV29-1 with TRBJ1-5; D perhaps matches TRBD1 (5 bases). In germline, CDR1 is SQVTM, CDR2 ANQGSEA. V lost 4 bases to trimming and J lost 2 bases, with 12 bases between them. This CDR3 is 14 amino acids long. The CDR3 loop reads CSVVRQGGNQPQHF. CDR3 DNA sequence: TGCAGCGTTGTGCGGCAGGGCGGCAATCAGCCCCAGCATTTT.

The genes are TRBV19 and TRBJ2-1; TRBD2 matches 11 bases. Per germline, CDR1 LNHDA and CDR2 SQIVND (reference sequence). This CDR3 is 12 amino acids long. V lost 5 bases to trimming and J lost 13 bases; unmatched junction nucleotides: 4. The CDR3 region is CASSVTSGGQFF. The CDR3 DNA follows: TGTGCCAGTAGTGTCACTAGCGGGGGACAGTTCTTC. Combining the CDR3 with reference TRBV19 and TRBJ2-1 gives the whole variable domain DGGITQSPKYLFRKEGQNVTLSCEQNLNHDAMYWYRQDPGQGLRLIYYSQIVNDFQKGDIAEGYSVSREKKESFPLTVTSAQKNPTAFYLCASSVTSGGQFFGPGTRLTVL.

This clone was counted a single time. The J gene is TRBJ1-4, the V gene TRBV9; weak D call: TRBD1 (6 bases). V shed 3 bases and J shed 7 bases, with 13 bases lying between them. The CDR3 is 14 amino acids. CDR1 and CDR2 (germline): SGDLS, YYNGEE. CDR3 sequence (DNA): TGTGCCAGCAGCGGGTCCGCACAGGGTGAAAAACTGTTTTTT. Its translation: CASSGSAQGEKLFF.

CDR3 sequence: CASSAQDEQFF. In DNA form, the CDR3 reads TGTGCCAGCAGCGCTCAGGATGAGCAGTTCTTC. V is TRBV9 and J is TRBJ2-1, with D hard to call. Trimming stripped 3 bases from V and 8 bases from J, with 6 bases between. Germline V gives CDR1 SGDLS, CDR2 YYNGEE. The CDR3 is made up of 11 amino acids.

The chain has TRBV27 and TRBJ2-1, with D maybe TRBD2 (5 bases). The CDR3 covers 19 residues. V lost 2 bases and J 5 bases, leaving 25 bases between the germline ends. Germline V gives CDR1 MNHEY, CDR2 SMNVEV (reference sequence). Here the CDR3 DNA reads TGTGCCAGCAGTTTAGGCCCACTAGTTATGGAAAAAGCCCACAATGAGCAGTTCTTC. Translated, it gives CASSLGPLVMEKAHNEQFF.

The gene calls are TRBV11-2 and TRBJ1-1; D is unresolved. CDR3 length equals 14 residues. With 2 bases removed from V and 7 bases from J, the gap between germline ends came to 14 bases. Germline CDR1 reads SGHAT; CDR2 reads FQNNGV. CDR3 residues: CASSLSYEAGEAFF. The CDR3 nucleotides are TGTGCCAGCAGCTTATCCTACGAAGCGGGTGAAGCTTTCTTT.

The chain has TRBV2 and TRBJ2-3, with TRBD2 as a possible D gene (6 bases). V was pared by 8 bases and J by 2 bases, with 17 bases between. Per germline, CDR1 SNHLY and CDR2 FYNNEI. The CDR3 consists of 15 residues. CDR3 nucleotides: TGTGCCAGCCGCCCCGTGGAGGGACTCACAGATACGCAGTATTTT. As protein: CASRPVEGLTDTQYF.

The CDR3 DNA reads TGTGCCAGCAGTAGAAACGCAATCCAGGGTAACGAAGAGACCCAGTACTTC. Translation gives CASSRNAIQGNEETQYF. V and J are TRBV2 and TRBJ2-5; weak D call: TRBD1 (5 bases). CDR3 length: 17 amino acids. Trimming shortened V by 5 bases and J by 3 bases, and 22 bases separated the two germline ends. Germline lookup yields CDR1 SNHLY and CDR2 FYNNEI.

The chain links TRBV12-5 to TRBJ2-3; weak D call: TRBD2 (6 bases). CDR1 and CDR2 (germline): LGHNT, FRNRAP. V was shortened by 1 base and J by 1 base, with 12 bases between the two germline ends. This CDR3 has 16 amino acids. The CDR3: CASGLETGGGTDTQYF. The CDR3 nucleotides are TGTGCTAGTGGTTTGGAAACCGGGGGAGGCACAGATACGCAGTATTTT.

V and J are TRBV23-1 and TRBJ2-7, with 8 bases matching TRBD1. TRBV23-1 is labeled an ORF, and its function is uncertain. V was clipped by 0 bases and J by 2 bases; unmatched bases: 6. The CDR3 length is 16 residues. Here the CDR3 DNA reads TGCGCCAGCAGTCAATCAGACAGGGGAGACACCTACGAGCAGTACTTC. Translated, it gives CASSQSDRGDTYEQYF.

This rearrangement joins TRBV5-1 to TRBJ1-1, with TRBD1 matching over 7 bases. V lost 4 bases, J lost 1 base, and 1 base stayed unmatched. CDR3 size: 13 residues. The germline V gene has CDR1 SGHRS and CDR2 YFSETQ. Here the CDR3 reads CASSGTANTEAFF. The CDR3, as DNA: TGCGCCAGCAGCGGGACAGCGAACACTGAAGCTTTCTTT.

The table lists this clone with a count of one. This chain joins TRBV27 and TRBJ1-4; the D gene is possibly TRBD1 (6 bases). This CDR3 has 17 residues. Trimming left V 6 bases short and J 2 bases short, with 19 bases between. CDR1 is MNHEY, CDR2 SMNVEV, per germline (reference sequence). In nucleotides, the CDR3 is TGTGCCAGCAGCAGGGGATGGGGCCGAGGGACTAATGAAAAACTGTTTTTT. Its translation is CASSRGWGRGTNEKLFF.